The 22 T cell receptor beta chains presented below share a single source sample, sequenced in a study of blood T cell repertoires in COVID-19. Produced via immunoSEQ multiplex PCR; TCRdb's table is partial and in-frame only. This table holds some 90,000 clones, approximately 86% found once. Source material: peripheral blood. These receptors came from a woman aged 80 or older with acute or convalescent COVID-19.

This clone was observed a handful of times. Other DNA sequences within the sample encode an identical CDR3. This sequence joins TRBV11-2 and TRBJ2-6; D possibly corresponds to TRBD1 (6 bases). Deletions cut 2 bases from V and 4 bases from J, with 18 bases between. The CDR3 is 18 residues long. CDR1 SGHAT and CDR2 FQNNGV come from the germline V gene. CDR3 in DNA: TGTGCCAGCAGCTTAAAGTTTCAGGGGCCCTCCGGGGCCAACGTCCTGACTTTC. Protein sequence: CASSLKFQGPSGANVLTF.

The genes are TRBV5-1 and TRBJ2-1, with TRBD2 as a possible D gene (5 bases). The CDR3 length is 14 residues. V was trimmed by 2 bases and J by 4 bases, leaving 10 bases between them. CDR1 and CDR2 from the germline V gene are SGHRS and YFSETQ. The CDR3 is CASSFGDFYNEQFF. The CDR3, as DNA: TGCGCCAGCAGCTTCGGGGATTTTTACAATGAGCAGTTCTTC.

The gene calls are TRBV10-2 and TRBJ1-1, with D possibly matching TRBD1 (6 bases). Trimming removed 3 bases from V and 5 bases from J, with 16 bases in between. This CDR3 has 15 residues. Looked up from germline, CDR1 is WSHSY and CDR2 is SAAADI. The CDR3 DNA is TGCGCCAGCAGTGAAGTGGGAGGGGGAGGTACTGAAGCTTTCTTT. This gives the protein CASSEVGGGGTEAFF.

The chain recombines TRBV11-3 with TRBJ2-6; D is unresolved. V was clipped by 1 base and J by 0 bases, with 7 bases between them. Germline V gives CDR1 SGHNT, CDR2 YENEEA. CDR3 size: 16 residues. CDR3 region: CASSLVLSSGANVLTF. The CDR3, as DNA: TGTGCCAGCAGCTTAGTCCTCAGCTCTGGGGCCAACGTCCTGACTTTC.

The DNA for the CDR3 is TGTGCCAGTAAGCGACAGGGCCTCTACAATGAGCAGTTCTTC. Amino acids: CASKRQGLYNEQFF. The chain employs TRBV19 and TRBJ2-1; 7 bases match TRBD1. The CDR3 spans 14 residues. CDR1 is LNHDA and CDR2 is SQIVND in the germline V gene (reference sequence). The ends lost 7 bases at V and 3 bases at J; junction bases unmatched: 6.

The chain recombines TRBV7-9 with TRBJ2-2; perhaps TRBD1 as D (6 bases). From germline, CDR1 is SEHNR and CDR2 FQNEAQ (reference sequence). The CDR3 has 17 residues. V lost 5 bases and J 6 bases, leaving 22 bases between the germline ends. The CDR3 reads CASSQGAGTRTSGELFF. DNA of the CDR3: TGTGCCAGCAGCCAAGGGGCCGGGACAAGGACCTCCGGGGAGCTGTTTTTT.

V and J are TRBV9 and TRBJ1-6, with D maybe TRBD1 (5 bases). Germline V gene lookup returns CDR1 SGDLS and CDR2 YYNGEE. This CDR3 region has 15 residues. V was clipped by 3 bases and J by 10 bases, with 17 bases between them. CDR3: CASSATTEILSPLHF. The CDR3 DNA sequence: TGTGCCAGCAGCGCCACGACAGAGATCTTATCACCCCTCCACTTT.

The chain employs TRBV6-5 and TRBJ2-5, with D perhaps matching TRBD1 (5 bases). Germline V gene lookup returns CDR1 MNHEY and CDR2 SVGAGI. Trimming took 5 bases from V and 1 from J, leaving 11 bases between them. CDR3 length: 14 residues. CDR3 sequence (DNA): TGTGCCAGCAGTACCGACAGCCTCCAAGAGACCCAGTACTTC. It specifies CASSTDSLQETQYF.

V is TRBV11-2 and J is TRBJ2-1; a weak D match, TRBD1 (6 bases). CDR3 length equals 17 residues. V gave up 5 bases and J gave up 1 base, with 18 bases separating them. Germline V gene lookup returns CDR1 SGHAT and CDR2 FQNNGV. The CDR3 spells CASSRSGTRGSYNEQFF. The CDR3 nucleotides read TGTGCCAGCAGCCGGAGTGGGACAAGGGGATCCTACAATGAGCAGTTCTTC. The complete variable domain, with remaining parts taken from reference TRBV11-2 and TRBJ2-1, reads EAGVAQSPRYKIIEKRQSVAFWCNPISGHATLYWYQQILGQGPKLLIQFQNNGVVDDSQLPKDRFSAERLKGVDSTLKIQPAKLEDSAVYLCASSRSGTRGSYNEQFFGPGTRLTVL.

The chain recombines TRBV5-1 with TRBJ2-5; 7 positions match TRBD1. With 4 bases clipped from V and 1 base from J, the junction kept 7 bases outside the gene matches. This CDR3 has 15 amino acids. Germline V gene lookup returns CDR1 SGHRS and CDR2 YFSETQ. The CDR3 loop reads CASSLTGMSQETQYF. The DNA of the CDR3 is TGCGCCAGCAGCCTGACAGGGATGAGCCAAGAGACCCAGTACTTC.

The rearrangement links TRBV5-4 to TRBJ1-4, with 7 bases aligning to TRBD1. The junction had 6 bases not matched to a gene; V was cut back by 2 bases and J by 8 bases. The CDR3 runs 14 residues. Looked up from germline, CDR1 is SGHNT and CDR2 is YYREEE (reference sequence). CDR3 protein: CASSFEQGREKLFF. The CDR3, as DNA: TGTGCCAGCAGCTTTGAACAGGGGAGAGAAAAACTGTTTTTT.

The chain has TRBV19 and TRBJ1-5; TRBD1 aligns across 11 bases. CDR1 is LNHDA and CDR2 is SQIVND in the germline V gene (reference sequence). V lost 5 bases to trimming and J lost 6 bases; unmatched junction nucleotides: 6. The CDR3 covers 15 residues. The CDR3 DNA reads TGTGCCAGTAGTGGGACAGGGGGTTTGGTTCAGCCCCAGCATTTT. Protein product: CASSGTGGLVQPQHF. Supplemented by reference TRBV19 and TRBJ1-5, the full variable domain reads DGGITQSPKYLFRKEGQNVTLSCEQNLNHDAMYWYRQDPGQGLRLIYYSQIVNDFQKGDIAEGYSVSREKKESFPLTVTSAQKNPTAFYLCASSGTGGLVQPQHFGDGTRLSIL.

This clone showed up just once. The genes are TRBV5-1 and TRBJ2-7; 7 nucleotides agree with TRBD1. Looked up from germline, CDR1 is SGHRS and CDR2 is YFSETQ. V shed 4 bases and J 0 bases; nucleotides not matched to a gene: 7. This CDR3 spans 15 amino acids. The CDR3 DNA reads as TGCGCCAGCAGCCGGGACAGTCTCACCTCCTACGAGCAGTACTTC. Translated, it gives CASSRDSLTSYEQYF.

This sequence joins TRBV2 and TRBJ2-3; possibly TRBD2 for D (5 bases). CDR1 and CDR2 (germline): SNHLY, FYNNEI. V dropped 7 bases and J dropped 1 base, with 6 bases sitting between them. This CDR3 is 12 amino acids long. CDR3 DNA: TGTGCCAGCACGCGGGGCACAGATACGCAGTATTTT. Its translation: CASTRGTDTQYF.

The chain carries TRBV27 and TRBJ1-2, with D possibly matching TRBD1 (6 bases). Germline V gives CDR1 MNHEY, CDR2 SMNVEV (reference sequence). The CDR3 is 13 amino acids. Trimming took off 3 bases at V and 8 bases at J, with 13 bases between the two ends. The CDR3: CASSLTRGGGYTF. The CDR3 nucleotides read TGTGCCAGCAGTTTGACCAGGGGCGGCGGCTACACCTTC.

The chain couples TRBV18 to TRBJ1-4; 10 bases match TRBD1. This CDR3 is 15 amino acids long. V trimming: 4 bases; J trimming: 5 bases; junction bases outside the gene matches: 4. The V gene's germline CDR1 is KGHSH and CDR2 LQKENI. This CDR3 is CASSLDRGPNEKLFF. Here the CDR3 DNA reads TGTGCCAGCTCACTCGACAGGGGGCCAAATGAAAAACTGTTTTTT.

This clone was detected once. CDR3 amino acids: CASSLTPQGINEQFF. The DNA of the CDR3 is TGTGCCAGCAGCTTAACTCCACAGGGAATCAATGAGCAGTTCTTC. The rearrangement joins TRBV7-3 to TRBJ2-1, with a weak D call TRBD1 (6 bases). Germline loops: CDR1 SGHTA, CDR2 FQGTGA. The ends were cut back, 0 bases at V and 6 bases at J, with 12 bases in the middle. This CDR3 spans 15 amino acids.

The V call is TRBV9, the J call TRBJ2-7; 11 bases are shared with TRBD2. The length of the CDR3 is 15 residues. Germline V lookup: CDR1 SGDLS, CDR2 YYNGEE. The J segment lost 3 bases and the V segment lost 2 bases, leaving 4 bases of the junction unmatched. The DNA for the CDR3 is TGTGCCAGCAGCGTCGCTAGCGGGGGGAACTACGAGCAGTACTTC. Residues: CASSVASGGNYEQYF.

This chain links TRBV15 with TRBJ1-2, with a tentative D call TRBD1 (5 bases). Trimming took 5 bases from V and 2 from J, leaving 18 bases between them. The germline V gene encodes CDR1 LNHNV and CDR2 YYDKDF (reference sequence). The CDR3 extends over 16 amino acids. The CDR3 DNA reads TGTGCCACCAGCGAGAAGAGCTTAGGGGAAAACTATGGCTACACCTTC. Protein sequence: CATSEKSLGENYGYTF.

This clone is a singleton in its sample. The CDR3 sequence: CASSLSSTVEETQYF. The CDR3 DNA is TGTGCCAGCAGTTTATCGTCCACAGTGGAAGAGACCCAGTACTTC. The chain links TRBV27 to TRBJ2-5, with D hard to call. Germline loops: CDR1 MNHEY, CDR2 SMNVEV (reference sequence). The ends were cut back, 0 bases at V and 3 bases at J, with 11 bases in the middle. The CDR3 covers 15 residues.

V gene TRBV4-1 combines with J gene TRBJ2-2, with 15 bases identical to TRBD2. The CDR3 is 19 residues long. Unmatched junction bases numbered 9, after V lost 2 bases and J lost 5 bases. Germline CDR1 MGHRA, CDR2 YSYEKL. The DNA for the CDR3 is TGCGCCAGCAGCCAACCTAGGACTAGCGGGGGGGCTCGAACCGGGGAGCTGTTTTTT. Protein: CASSQPRTSGGARTGELFF.

The rearrangement uses TRBV5-4 and TRBJ1-2, with 8 nucleotides matching TRBD1. Germline CDR1 and CDR2: SGHNT and YYREEE (reference sequence). This CDR3 has 13 residues. With 4 bases clipped from V and 8 bases from J, the junction kept 7 bases outside the gene matches. This chain's CDR3 is CASSLDRGGGYTF. The DNA for the CDR3 is TGTGCCAGCAGCCTCGACAGGGGAGGAGGCTACACCTTC.